The clone carrying this TCR beta chain was counted at least ten times. Via MiXCR, TCRdb re-called the RT-PCR reads, giving one row per CDR3 protein. The table has tens of thousands of distinct CDR3 sequences, 4% to 5% seen once. V was pared by 1 base and J by 0 bases, with 10 bases between. The CDR3 is 16 amino acids. Germline CDR1 and CDR2: LNHNV and YYDKDF (reference sequence). This specimen comes from a study of patients and donors after allogeneic stem cell transplantation. This sequence was found in a human donor who was either an allogeneic HSCT recipient or a stem cell or donor lymphocyte infusion donor (not recorded which). It is not recorded whose cells these are; they may come from a transplant donor. The chain links TRBV15 to TRBJ1-5; the D gene is possibly TRBD1 (5 bases). Input material: blood, either unsorted or a sorted T cell fraction (not recorded which). This CDR3 is CATSRVGGYSNQPQHF. The CDR3 DNA is TGTGCCACCAGCAGAGTCGGGGGATATAGCAATCAGCCCCAGCATTTT. The whole variable domain, remainder taken from reference TRBV15 and TRBJ1-5, is DAMVIQNPRYQVTQFGKPVTLSCSQTLNHNVMYWYQQKSSQAPKLLFHYYDKDFNNEADTPDNFQSRRPNTSFCFLDIRSPGLGDTAMYLCATSRVGGYSNQPQHFGDGTRLSIL.